This T cell receptor (beta chain) derives from a study of blood T cell repertoires in COVID-19. Repertoires were generated with immunoSEQ multiplex PCR, while TCRdb's copy carries only in-frame clones and drops some. The repertoire holds fewer than 200,000 clones, with 70% to 90% as singletons. From germline, CDR1 is SGHRS and CDR2 YFSETQ. CDR3 length: 16 residues. The ends lost 8 bases at V and 6 bases at J; junction bases unmatched: 10. The chain couples TRBV5-1 to TRBJ2-3; 15 nucleotides match TRBD2. This sequence was found in a woman of 80 years or more with acute or convalescent COVID-19. Sequencing was performed on peripheral blood. The CDR3 sequence: CASSGLAGGPSDTQYF. The CDR3 coding sequence is TGCGCCAGTTCCGGACTAGCGGGAGGGCCTTCCGATACGCAGTATTTT.